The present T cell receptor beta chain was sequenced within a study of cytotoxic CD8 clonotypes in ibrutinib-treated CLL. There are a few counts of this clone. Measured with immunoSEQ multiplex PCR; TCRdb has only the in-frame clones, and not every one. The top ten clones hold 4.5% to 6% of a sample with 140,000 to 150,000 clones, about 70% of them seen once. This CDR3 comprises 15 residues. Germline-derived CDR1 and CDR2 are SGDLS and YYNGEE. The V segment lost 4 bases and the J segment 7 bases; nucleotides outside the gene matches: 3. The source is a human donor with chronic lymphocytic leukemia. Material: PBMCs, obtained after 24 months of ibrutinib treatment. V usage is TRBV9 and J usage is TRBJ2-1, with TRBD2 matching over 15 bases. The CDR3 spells CASSTGTSGGNEQFF. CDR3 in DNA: TGTGCCAGCAGCACCGGGACTAGCGGGGGGAATGAGCAGTTCTTC.